Presented here are 4 T cell receptor beta chains from one specimen sequenced in a study of radiotherapy plus CTLA-4 blockade in lung cancer. Assay: immunoSEQ multiplex PCR; the TCRdb copy retains only in-frame clones and omits some. This sample carries roughly 90,000 clones, roughly 85% of them seen once, and the ten largest clones take about 23%. Sequenced material: peripheral blood, taken from a patient treated with radiotherapy plus ipilimumab. These TCRs come from a human donor with non-small cell lung cancer that progressed on radiotherapy plus ipilimumab.

V usage is TRBV9 and J usage is TRBJ2-4, with no clear D. Trimming stripped 0 bases from V and 9 bases from J, with 7 bases between. The CDR3 has 12 residues. CDR1 SGDLS and CDR2 YYNGEE come from the germline V gene. CDR3 in DNA: TGTGCCAGCAGCGTAGGGGTCGGCATTCAGTACTTC. The encoded protein is CASSVGVGIQYF.

V usage is TRBV4-1 and J usage is TRBJ2-1, with D maybe TRBD2 (5 bases). With 0 bases removed from V and 4 bases from J, the gap between germline ends came to 13 bases. This CDR3 region has 16 residues. Per germline, CDR1 MGHRA and CDR2 YSYEKL. For the CDR3, the DNA is TGCGCCAGCAGCCAAGAGACTACTGCCAGATACAATGAGCAGTTCTTC. Amino acid sequence: CASSQETTARYNEQFF.

This clone was observed once. One end of the junction fails to match germline, which may point to a read error. J is TRBJ2-2 and V is TRBV7-7; the match to TRBD2 covers 14 bases. Per the germline V gene, CDR1 is SSHAT and CDR2 is FNYEAQ (reference sequence). This CDR3 is 16 amino acids long. The CDR3 DNA follows: TGTGCTAGCAGCCCCGGGACTAGCGGGAGTGGCGGGGAGCTGTTTTTT. Translated: CASSPGTSGSGGELFF.

The chain joins TRBV7-3 to TRBJ2-5; 11 bases are a match to TRBD2. Germline values: CDR1 SGHTA, CDR2 FQGTGA. There are 15 residues in the CDR3. V trimming: 5 bases; J trimming: 1 base; junction bases outside the gene matches: 3. CDR3 coding DNA: TGTGCCAGCAGCCCCGGGACTAGCGGCCAAGAGACCCAGTACTTC. Amino acids: CASSPGTSGQETQYF.